These 21 T cell receptor beta chains were all obtained from the same sample, sequenced in a study of cytomegalovirus exposure and HLA in healthy donors. Repertoires were generated with immunoSEQ multiplex PCR, while TCRdb's copy carries only in-frame clones and drops some. The data contain 100,000 to 150,000 clones, 75% to 90% of them seen just once; the ten biggest clones take up 0.95% to 1.3%. Specimen: PBMCs. Receptor source: a woman aged 18 to 35 in good health and CMV-seronegative.

V gene TRBV6-5 combines with J gene TRBJ2-3, with TRBD2 matching 7 bases. The CDR3 is 14 amino acids. V trimming: 8 bases; J trimming: 1 base; junction bases outside the gene matches: 6. The germline V gene has CDR1 MNHEY and CDR2 SVGAGI. The DNA for the CDR3 is TGTGCCAGCTTGTCGGCGGGAGGCACAGATACGCAGTATTTT. It encodes CASLSAGGTDTQYF.

This clone came up a few times. The rearrangement joins TRBV28 to TRBJ1-2; 9 bases map to TRBD1. Per germline, CDR1 MDHEN and CDR2 SYDVKM. The CDR3 is 15 residues long. Trimming cost V 5 bases and J 1 base; bases outside gene matches: 5. In nucleotides, the CDR3 is TGTGCCAGCAGTAGTGACAGGGGGGTTAACTATGGCTACACCTTC. It translates to CASSSDRGVNYGYTF.

The chain links TRBV29-1 to TRBJ2-5; D uncertain. The germline CDR1 and CDR2 sequences are SQVTM and ANQGSEA. V shed 5 bases and J shed 2 bases, with 9 bases lying between them. CDR3 length: 12 amino acids. This CDR3 reads CSVIATQETQYF. CDR3 coding DNA: TGCAGCGTTATAGCTACTCAAGAGACCCAGTACTTC.

In this sample, this clone turned up once. J is TRBJ1-4 and V is TRBV9; 9 positions match TRBD1. Germline assignment: CDR1 SGDLS and CDR2 YYNGEE. J was trimmed by 7 bases and V by 4 bases; bases with no gene match: 11. This CDR3 is built from 16 residues. CDR3 in amino acids: CASSPGYRGLAEKLFF. The CDR3 DNA is TGTGCCAGCAGCCCCGGGTACAGGGGGCTAGCTGAAAAACTGTTTTTT.

This clone has only one observation. This rearrangement joins TRBV27 to TRBJ2-3; D may be TRBD1 (6 bases). CDR1 and CDR2 from the germline V gene are MNHEY and SMNVEV (reference sequence). With 5 bases removed from V and 6 bases from J, the gap between germline ends came to 27 bases. This CDR3 has 18 residues. The CDR3 is CASSPLTLQGIKMDTQYF. Here the CDR3 DNA reads TGTGCCAGCAGTCCACTAACCCTGCAGGGGATAAAGATGGATACGCAGTATTTT.

This clone was counted a few times. The chain is built from TRBV2 and TRBJ2-7; possibly TRBD1 for D (6 bases). Per the germline V gene, CDR1 is SNHLY and CDR2 is FYNNEI. V gave up 7 bases and J gave up 3 bases, with 10 bases separating them. The length of the CDR3 is 12 residues. This CDR3 reads CASTRTDYEQYF. DNA for the CDR3: TGTGCCAGCACCAGGACAGACTACGAGCAGTACTTC.

The rearrangement joins TRBV16 to TRBJ2-3, with a weak D call TRBD2 (6 bases). Germline V CDR1 and CDR2: KGHSY, FQNENV. The CDR3 covers 14 residues. Trimming shortened V by 2 bases and J by 10 bases, and 16 bases separated the two germline ends. CDR3 protein: CASSQETGGWAQYF. The CDR3 coding sequence is TGTGCCAGCAGCCAAGAAACCGGGGGATGGGCGCAGTATTTT.

V gene TRBV30 combines with J gene TRBJ1-1, with no clear D. The V gene lost 0 bases and the J gene lost 0 bases, with 14 bases spanning the gap. The CDR3 has 16 residues. In germline, CDR1 is GTSNPN, CDR2 SVGIG (reference sequence). CDR3 loop: CAWSVPARFMNTEAFF. CDR3 in DNA: TGTGCCTGGAGTGTACCCGCCAGGTTTATGAACACTGAAGCTTTCTTT. Full variable domain (outside the CDR3, taken from reference TRBV30 and TRBJ1-1): SQTIHQWPATLVQPVGSPLSLECTVEGTSNPNLYWYRQAAGRGLQLLFYSVGIGQISSEVPQNLSASRPQDRQFILSSKKLLLSDSGFYLCAWSVPARFMNTEAFFGQGTRLTVV.

This chain connects TRBV14 to TRBJ1-2; 9 positions agree with TRBD1. Germline trimming cut 4 bases from V and 5 bases from J; bases unmatched to any gene: 8. The germline V gene encodes CDR1 SGHDN and CDR2 FVKESK. The CDR3 has 15 amino acids. The CDR3, as DNA: TGTGCCAGCAGCCCCCCGGGACAGGGTTTTTATGGCTACACCTTC. The encoded protein is CASSPPGQGFYGYTF.

The V and J genes are TRBV15 and TRBJ2-1; D call uncertain. The length of the CDR3 is 17 residues. V shed 4 bases and J shed 2 bases, with 18 bases lying between them. CDR1 and CDR2 (germline): LNHNV, YYDKDF (reference sequence). The CDR3 coding sequence is TGTGCCACCAGCACTAATGTTTTAATAACCCCCTACAATGAGCAGTTCTTC. Translating gives CATSTNVLITPYNEQFF.

The chain combines TRBV19 with TRBJ1-2, with D hard to call. Germline V lookup: CDR1 LNHDA, CDR2 SQIVND (reference sequence). Between the trimmed V and J ends, which lost 5 bases and 5 bases, there was a span of 12 bases. The CDR3 has 13 residues. The CDR3 is CASSFELKYGYTF. The CDR3 nucleotides read TGTGCCAGTAGTTTCGAGTTAAAGTATGGCTACACCTTC.

This clone was found a few times. This chain joins TRBV7-8 and TRBJ1-4; 8 nucleotides agree with TRBD1. The length of the CDR3 is 14 residues. The V and J ends lost 4 bases and 4 bases, in that order; junction bases with no gene match: 2. Germline-derived CDR1 and CDR2 are SGHVS and FQNEAQ. The CDR3 sequence: CASSSGQVNEKLFF. In DNA form, the CDR3 reads TGTGCCAGCAGCTCGGGACAGGTTAATGAAAAACTGTTTTTT.

The chain joins TRBV6-5 to TRBJ2-1; 9 positions match TRBD2. V gave up 2 bases and J gave up 0 bases; unmatched junction bases: 2. Looked up from germline, CDR1 is MNHEY and CDR2 is SVGAGI. CDR3 size: 16 residues. The CDR3 DNA reads TGTGCCAGCAGTTACCTAGCGGGGACCTCCTACAATGAGCAGTTCTTC. Encoded protein: CASSYLAGTSYNEQFF.

The chain joins TRBV30 to TRBJ2-7, with 7 positions matching TRBD1. CDR3 length equals 12 residues. The junction had 1 base not matched to a gene; V was cut back by 2 bases and J by 3 bases. Germline V CDR1 and CDR2: GTSNPN, SVGIG (reference sequence). CDR3 nucleotides: TGTGCCTGGAGTCGACAGGGCTACGAGCAGTACTTC. Its protein is CAWSRQGYEQYF.

The genes are TRBV12-2 and TRBJ1-2. TRBV12-2 is designated a pseudogene. The CDR3 runs 18 residues. This chain's CDR3 is CASRLVLGSKESNYGYTF. In DNA, the CDR3 is TGTGCAAGTCGCTTAGTCCTCGGTTCAAAGGAGTCTAACTATGGCTACACCTTC.

V usage is TRBV5-6 and J usage is TRBJ2-1, with a possible D match to TRBD2 (7 bases). The V end was cut by 4 bases, the J end by 5 bases, with 28 bases between. CDR3 length: 19 residues. CDR1 and CDR2 (germline): SGHDT, YYEEEE. The CDR3 DNA reads as TGTGCCAGCAGCCCGTACCAAAACCCTTTCGGGGAGGGGGACAATGAGCAGTTCTTC. Its translation is CASSPYQNPFGEGDNEQFF. Combining the CDR3 with reference TRBV5-6 and TRBJ2-1 gives the whole variable domain DAGVTQSPTHLIKTRGQQVTLRCSPKSGHDTVSWYQQALGQGPQFIFQYYEEEERQRGNFPDRFSGHQFPNYSSELNVNALLLGDSALYLCASSPYQNPFGEGDNEQFFGPGTRLTVL.

The chain recombines TRBV30 with TRBJ2-5, with 7 bases identical to TRBD2. From germline, CDR1 is GTSNPN and CDR2 SVGIG (reference sequence). V shed 3 bases, J shed 5 bases, and the junction held 9 bases outside the gene matches. This CDR3 is 14 amino acids long. The CDR3 is CAWSLGGGSETQYF. CDR3 sequence (DNA): TGTGCCTGGAGCCTGGGGGGGGGAAGTGAGACCCAGTACTTC.

This rearrangement joins TRBV7-6 to TRBJ1-1; no clear D. Trimming shortened V by 4 bases and J by 2 bases, and 11 bases separated the two germline ends. The CDR3 is made up of 14 amino acids. The V gene's germline CDR1 is SGHVS and CDR2 FNYEAQ. Here the CDR3 reads CASSSQAANTEAFF. Here the CDR3 DNA reads TGTGCCAGCAGCTCCCAGGCAGCTAACACTGAAGCTTTCTTT. The variable domain in full, with the rest retrieved from reference TRBV7-6 and TRBJ1-1, is GAGVSQSPRYKVTKRGQDVALRCDPISGHVSLYWYRQALGQGPEFLTYFNYEAQQDKSGLPNDRFSAERPEGSISTLTIQRTEQRDSAMYRCASSSQAANTEAFFGQGTRLTVV.

The genes are TRBV5-1 and TRBJ2-5; TRBD1 aligns across 8 bases. The J segment lost 5 bases and the V segment lost 4 bases, leaving 13 bases of the junction unmatched. The germline gives CDR1 SGHRS, CDR2 YFSETQ. The CDR3 sequence is 16 residues long. The CDR3 protein is CASSPGQGAVVETQYF. The CDR3 DNA follows: TGCGCCAGCAGCCCCGGACAGGGAGCCGTGGTGGAGACCCAGTACTTC.

This clone was detected only once. The V gene is TRBV7-9, the J gene TRBJ2-5; 9 bases are shared with TRBD1. This CDR3 spans 15 amino acids. The V gene end was trimmed by 5 bases and the J gene end by 2 bases; junction bases not matched to a gene: 6. Germline CDR1 and CDR2: SEHNR and FQNEAQ (reference sequence). The CDR3 loop reads CASSTGQGMQETQYF. The CDR3 nucleotides read TGTGCCAGCAGCACCGGACAGGGGATGCAAGAGACCCAGTACTTC.

This clone is a singleton in its sample. V gene TRBV5-1 combines with J gene TRBJ1-2, with D maybe TRBD1 (5 bases). The germline gives CDR1 SGHRS, CDR2 YFSETQ. The CDR3 has 15 amino acids. The germline V and J ends were trimmed by 6 bases and 4 bases, with 19 bases remaining between them. CDR3 DNA: TGCGCCAGCACCTATGGGGTAGGGGTTCTCTATGGCTACACCTTC. Translation: CASTYGVGVLYGYTF. Supplemented by reference TRBV5-1 and TRBJ1-2, the full variable domain reads KAGVTQTPRYLIKTRGQQVTLSCSPISGHRSVSWYQQTPGQGLQFLFEYFSETQRNKGNFPGRFSGRQFSNSRSEMNVSTLELGDSALYLCASTYGVGVLYGYTFGSGTRLTVV.